These 10 T cell receptor beta chains were all obtained from the same sample, sequenced in a study of early T cells in non-severe SARS-CoV-2 infection. TCRdb reprocessed the 5' RACE reads via MiXCR and lists one record per CDR3 protein. The sample shows roughly 24,000 distinct CDR3 sequences, approximately 5% of them seen only once. The sequencing input was whole blood. The source is an adult who was a healthcare worker with PCR-confirmed SARS-CoV-2 infection or an uninfected control (not recorded which).

This clonotype has a count of ten or more. The chain has TRBV10-3 and TRBJ2-7; tentatively, D is TRBD2 (5 bases). Germline lookup yields CDR1 ENHRY and CDR2 SYGVKD. Trimming shortened V by 9 bases and J by 7 bases, and 16 bases separated the two germline ends. The CDR3 length is 12 residues. The CDR3 bases are TGTGCCATTCAGAGGGAAGCGAGTGAGCAGTACTTC. It yields the protein CAIQREASEQYF.

The table lists this clonotype with many counts. The chain has TRBV4-1 and TRBJ1-3; no reliable D call. Germline values: CDR1 MGHRA, CDR2 YSYEKL. The CDR3 loop spans 16 amino acids. The V end lost 4 bases, the J end lost 0 bases, and 13 bases lay between the germline ends. CDR3 in DNA: TGCGCCAGCAGCCGCAAGTCGGCAGTCTCTGGAAACACCATATATTTT. Translation gives CASSRKSAVSGNTIYF.

Many counts were recorded for this clonotype. The genes are TRBV7-6 and TRBJ2-7; D is possibly TRBD1 (6 bases). There are 15 residues in the CDR3. The germline V gene has CDR1 SGHVS and CDR2 FNYEAQ. Trimming shortened V by 5 bases and J by 3 bases, and 17 bases separated the two germline ends. CDR3 nucleotide sequence: TGTGCCAGCAGCCAAACCGACAGGTCAGGCTACGAGCAGTACTTC. As protein: CASSQTDRSGYEQYF.

In this sample, this clonotype turned up many times. The chain links TRBV9 to TRBJ2-1; 12 bases are a match to TRBD2. Germline V gene sequence: CDR1 SGDLS, CDR2 YYNGEE. The CDR3 is 15 residues long. V lost 4 bases to trimming and J lost 5 bases; unmatched junction nucleotides: 4. CDR3 amino acids: CASSLRTSGDNEQFF. The CDR3 nucleotides read TGTGCCAGCAGCCTCCGGACTAGCGGGGACAATGAGCAGTTCTTC.

To note about this clonotype: This clone may be a read error of a much larger clone one base away. The chain carries TRBV18 and TRBJ2-7; D possibly corresponds to TRBD2 (6 bases). The germline gives CDR1 KGHSH, CDR2 LQKENI. The CDR3 contains 14 residues. CDR3 in DNA: TGTGACAGCTCACCGGGAGTACAGCACTACGAGCAGTACTTC. Protein: CDSSPGVQHYEQYF. The full variable domain, completed using reference TRBV18 and TRBJ2-7, is NAGVMQNPRHLVRRRGQEARLRCSPMKGHSHVYWYRQLPEEGLKFMVYLQKENIIDESGMPKERFSAEFPKEGPSILRIQQVVRGDSAAYFCDSSPGVQHYEQYFGPGTRLTVT.

At least ten counts were recorded for this clonotype. This sequence joins TRBV9 and TRBJ1-5; D may be TRBD1 (6 bases). The CDR3 extends over 16 amino acids. Looked up from germline, CDR1 is SGDLS and CDR2 is YYNGEE. Trimming left V 3 bases short and J 4 bases short, with 17 bases between. The CDR3, as DNA: TGTGCCAGCAGCGACAATCCAGGGGAAGGTAATCAGCCCCAGCATTTT. Protein product: CASSDNPGEGNQPQHF.

This clonotype was seen ten or more times. The gene calls are TRBV4-1 and TRBJ1-2, with D possibly matching TRBD1 (5 bases). The CDR3 consists of 16 residues. The V and J ends lost 4 bases and 1 base respectively, with 16 bases between them. Germline-derived CDR1 and CDR2 are MGHRA and YSYEKL. The CDR3: CASSPLATAINYGYTF. As DNA, the CDR3 is TGCGCCAGCAGCCCTTTAGCGACAGCAATTAACTATGGCTACACCTTC.

The chain carries TRBV10-2 and TRBJ2-7, with D possibly being TRBD1 (5 bases). The V gene's germline CDR1 is WSHSY and CDR2 SAAADI. Trimming removed 8 bases at V and 5 bases at J, with 13 bases between. CDR3 size: 12 residues. The CDR3, as DNA: TGCGCCAGCGGTCCTCTGGGGCACGAGCAGTACTTC. Translating it yields CASGPLGHEQYF.

This clonotype was counted at least ten times. V and J are TRBV7-2 and TRBJ1-4, with 9 positions matching TRBD1. V shed 1 base, J shed 4 bases, and the junction held 4 bases outside the gene matches. The germline gives CDR1 SGHTA, CDR2 FQGNSA. The CDR3 consists of 16 residues. The CDR3: CASSLVTGGRNEKLFF. The CDR3 DNA is TGTGCCAGCAGCTTAGTTACAGGGGGCCGTAATGAAAAACTGTTTTTT. Variable domain in full (rest from reference TRBV7-2 and TRBJ1-4): GAGVSQSPSNKVTEKGKDVELRCDPISGHTALYWYRQSLGQGLEFLIYFQGNSAPDKSGLPSDRFSAERTGGSVSTLTIQRTQQEDSAVYLCASSLVTGGRNEKLFFGSGTQLSVL.

Relative to its sample, this clonotype is medium-sized. The rearrangement joins TRBV6-6 to TRBJ2-5; D tentatively reads TRBD1 or TRBD2 (6 bases each). CDR1 is MNHNY and CDR2 is SVGAGI in the germline V gene (reference sequence). The CDR3 runs 16 residues. The germline V and J ends were trimmed by 5 bases and 4 bases, with 20 bases remaining between them. CDR3 sequence reads: CASSHNGGGPLETQYF. The CDR3 DNA is TGTGCCAGCAGTCACAATGGAGGGGGTCCTCTAGAGACCCAGTACTTC.